Listed here are 23 T cell receptor beta chains from one sample, sequenced in a study of CD8+CD57+ T cells in acquired aplastic anemia. Profiling that covered TCR beta VDJ and CDR3 relied on genomic DNA as its template. TCRdb re-derived calls from the reads in MiXCR, one entry per CDR3 protein. The sample lists about 190,000 distinct CDR3 sequences, 64% occurring once. The sequenced material came from sorted CD4+, CD8+, or CD8+CD57+ T cells (not recorded which) from PBMCs. These receptors came from a human donor with severe aplastic anemia or a healthy control (not recorded which).

The chain uses TRBV19 and TRBJ2-7; 10 positions agree with TRBD1. The junction had 9 bases not matched to a gene; V was cut back by 8 bases and J by 5 bases. Germline V CDR1 and CDR2: LNHDA, SQIVND (reference sequence). The CDR3 extends over 14 amino acids. CDR3: CASSAGQGKNEQYF. The CDR3 bases are TGTGCCAGTTCGGCGGGACAGGGGAAAAACGAGCAGTACTTC.

The chain joins TRBV11-1 to TRBJ2-1; D is perhaps TRBD1 or TRBD2 (5 bases each). V gave up 5 bases and J gave up 4 bases, with 12 bases separating them. CDR1 SGHAT and CDR2 FQDESV come from the germline V gene (reference sequence). This CDR3 spans 14 amino acids. DNA for the CDR3: TGTGCCAGCAGCATGAACGGGGCATACAATGAGCAGTTCTTC. Its protein product is CASSMNGAYNEQFF.

There are many counts of this clonotype. The genes are TRBV5-8 and TRBJ1-2, with 9 bases lining up with TRBD1. J was trimmed by 8 bases and V by 1 base; bases with no gene match: 9. Germline assignment: CDR1 SGHTS and CDR2 YDEGEE. CDR3 length equals 15 residues. This CDR3 is CASSLFLRDRDGYTF. Written as DNA, the CDR3 is TGTGCCAGCAGCTTGTTTCTACGGGACAGGGACGGCTACACCTTC.

In its sample, this clonotype was seen many times. In nucleotides, the CDR3 is TGCAGTGCTAGAGATCTGGTGTTGTACGAGCAGTACTTC. The encoded protein is CSARDLVLYEQYF. The chain carries TRBV20-1 and TRBJ2-7; unclear D gene. V shed 0 bases and J shed 4 bases, with 10 bases lying between them. Germline loops: CDR1 DFQATT, CDR2 SNEGSKA (reference sequence). There are 13 residues in the CDR3.

This clonotype has a single count. This chain connects TRBV20-1 to TRBJ2-5; 8 nucleotides line up with TRBD2. With 6 bases clipped from V and 0 bases from J, the junction kept 6 bases outside the gene matches. The germline V gene has CDR1 DFQATT and CDR2 SNEGSKA (reference sequence). The CDR3 is made up of 14 amino acids. DNA of the CDR3: TGCAGTGCCCAGCTAGCGGGTTACCAAGAGACCCAGTACTTC. It yields the protein CSAQLAGYQETQYF.

This chain uses TRBV15 with TRBJ2-5; 7 nucleotides match TRBD2. V trimming: 8 bases; J trimming: 2 bases; junction bases outside the gene matches: 14. Looked up from germline, CDR1 is LNHNV and CDR2 is YYDKDF (reference sequence). The CDR3 has 16 residues. This CDR3 is CATYFAGVGSQETQYF. In DNA, the CDR3 is TGTGCCACCTATTTCGCGGGAGTAGGGAGTCAAGAGACCCAGTACTTC.

This sequence joins TRBV7-9 and TRBJ2-7; either TRBD1 or TRBD2 may fit D (5 bases each). The germline V gene has CDR1 SEHNR and CDR2 FQNEAQ (reference sequence). V lost 5 bases and J 7 bases, leaving 18 bases between the germline ends. The CDR3 is 14 amino acids. CDR3 DNA sequence: TGTGCCAGCAGCAAAGGGGACCAGTCCCGGGAGCAGTACTTC. This codes for CASSKGDQSREQYF.

The rearrangement joins TRBV20-1 to TRBJ2-1; TRBD1 or TRBD2 may be the D gene (5 bases each). Germline loops: CDR1 DFQATT, CDR2 SNEGSKA (reference sequence). The CDR3 spans 11 residues. The CDR3: CSGTKNNEQFF. CDR3 DNA: TGCAGCGGGACCAAAAACAATGAGCAGTTCTTC.

V gene TRBV24-1 combines with J gene TRBJ2-1; D might be TRBD1 (5 bases). Trimming shortened V by 4 bases and J by 4 bases, and 13 bases separated the two germline ends. The CDR3 spans 15 residues. CDR1 is KGHDR and CDR2 is SFDVKD in the germline V gene. The CDR3 sequence is CATSEATAAYNEQFF. DNA of the CDR3: TGTGCCACCAGTGAAGCGACAGCAGCTTACAATGAGCAGTTCTTC.

The rearrangement uses TRBV7-9 and TRBJ2-1; D ambiguous. The CDR3 length is 13 residues. Trimming removed 5 bases at V and 7 bases at J, with 12 bases between. Germline CDR1 SEHNR, CDR2 FQNEAQ (reference sequence). The CDR3, as DNA: TGTGCCAGCAGCCCTATTCTGTTTAATGAGCAGTTCTTC. Encoded protein: CASSPILFNEQFF.

The V call is TRBV4-3, the J call TRBJ1-2, with D perhaps matching TRBD1 (6 bases). Trimming left V 0 bases short and J 3 bases short, with 11 bases between. This CDR3 has 15 residues. Per germline, CDR1 LGHNA and CDR2 YSLEER. CDR3 sequence: CASSQERGSDYGYTF. CDR3 DNA: TGCGCCAGCAGCCAAGAAAGGGGGTCTGACTATGGCTACACCTTC.

The V and J genes are TRBV2 and TRBJ2-5; 10 bases align to TRBD2. Germline trimming cut 6 bases from V and 1 base from J; bases unmatched to any gene: 11. The CDR3 length is 17 residues. CDR1 and CDR2 (germline): SNHLY, FYNNEI. The CDR3 region has the DNA TGTGCCAGCAGGGCGGCAGCGGGAGGGCCCCTCCAAGAGACCCAGTACTTC. The encoded protein is CASRAAAGGPLQETQYF.

The chain combines TRBV14 with TRBJ2-1; 8 bases are a match to TRBD2. CDR1 is SGHDN, CDR2 FVKESK, per germline. The CDR3 totals 19 residues. Losses at the gene ends were 5 bases for V and 5 bases for J; bases not matched to a gene: 20. The CDR3 is CASSYDRREKRESNNEQFF. Written as DNA, the CDR3 is TGTGCCAGCAGCTACGATCGGAGGGAGAAGCGGGAGAGTAACAATGAGCAGTTCTTC. Complete variable domain (other parts from reference TRBV14 and TRBJ2-1): EAGVTQFPSHSVIEKGQTVTLRCDPISGHDNLYWYRRVMGKEIKFLLHFVKESKQDESGMPNNRFLAERTGGTYSTLKVQPAELEDSGVYFCASSYDRREKRESNNEQFFGPGTRLTVL.

This clonotype was detected many times. This chain connects TRBV19 to TRBJ1-1; D unclear. CDR1 LNHDA and CDR2 SQIVND come from the germline V gene (reference sequence). The V and J ends lost 6 bases and 4 bases respectively, with 15 bases between them. This CDR3 has 14 residues. CDR3 nucleotides: TGTGCCAGTAGCCAACAGCTGGGAGTCACTGAAGCTTTCTTT. It yields the protein CASSQQLGVTEAFF. Using reference TRBV19 and TRBJ1-1 for the parts outside the CDR3, the full variable domain is DGGITQSPKYLFRKEGQNVTLSCEQNLNHDAMYWYRQDPGQGLRLIYYSQIVNDFQKGDIAEGYSVSREKKESFPLTVTSAQKNPTAFYLCASSQQLGVTEAFFGQGTRLTVV.

The rearrangement uses TRBV2 and TRBJ2-2, with TRBD2 matching over 7 bases. V lost 2 bases to trimming and J lost 3 bases; unmatched junction nucleotides: 3. Germline V gene lookup returns CDR1 SNHLY and CDR2 FYNNEI. The CDR3 extends over 15 amino acids. The CDR3 DNA sequence: TGTGCCAGCAGTGAAATGCGGGGGTACACCGGGGAGCTGTTTTTT. It yields the protein CASSEMRGYTGELFF.

The V and J genes are TRBV5-6 and TRBJ2-7; possible D gene TRBD1, 5 bases. Germline assignment: CDR1 SGHDT and CDR2 YYEEEE. V was shortened by 0 bases and J by 7 bases, with 11 bases between the two germline ends. This CDR3 has 13 residues. For the CDR3, the DNA is TGTGCCAGCAGCTTGGCAGGGCGCTTTGAGCAGTACTTC. This translates into CASSLAGRFEQYF.

The V and J genes are TRBV19 and TRBJ2-1, with 10 positions matching TRBD2. Germline loops: CDR1 LNHDA, CDR2 SQIVND (reference sequence). The ends lost 6 bases at V and 6 bases at J; junction bases unmatched: 8. This CDR3 has 15 residues. Here the CDR3 DNA reads TGTGCCAGTAGCGCCCTAGCGGGAGCGCGCAATGAGCAGTTCTTC. Protein product: CASSALAGARNEQFF.

The gene calls are TRBV20-1 and TRBJ2-1, with D perhaps matching TRBD1 (5 bases). V lost 3 bases, J lost 9 bases, and 9 bases lay in between. This CDR3 comprises 11 residues. The germline V gene encodes CDR1 DFQATT and CDR2 SNEGSKA (reference sequence). As DNA, the CDR3 is TGCAGTGCTAGGGGGCCGGGTGAGCAGTTCTTC. Its translation is CSARGPGEQFF.

The J gene is TRBJ1-5, the V gene TRBV19; D perhaps matches TRBD1 (6 bases). Trimming took 4 bases from V and 9 from J, leaving 22 bases between them. CDR3 size: 16 residues. Germline assignment: CDR1 LNHDA and CDR2 SQIVND (reference sequence). Here the CDR3 DNA reads TGTGCCAGTAGTAGGGACATACCGTCTGTACCTCGGCCCCAGCATTTT. Translated, it gives CASSRDIPSVPRPQHF.

This clonotype has only a few counts. This rearrangement joins TRBV19 to TRBJ2-2; the match to TRBD1 covers 11 bases. CDR1 LNHDA and CDR2 SQIVND come from the germline V gene (reference sequence). The CDR3 is 14 residues long. V gave up 10 bases and J gave up 5 bases; unmatched junction bases: 6. CDR3 loop: CATDRGRETGELFF. CDR3 nucleotides: TGTGCCACGGACAGGGGGCGAGAGACCGGGGAGCTGTTTTTT.

This chain links TRBV12-5 with TRBJ2-5, with TRBD1 identical over 9 bases. From germline, CDR1 is LGHNT and CDR2 FRNRAP. This CDR3 region has 17 residues. The CDR3 nucleotides are TGTGCCAGCAGCCAAGGTTTGACAGGGGGGGTAGGAGAGACCCAGTACTTC. Encoded protein: CASSQGLTGGVGETQYF.

The sample holds a few counts of this clonotype. The rearrangement links TRBV20-1 to TRBJ1-3; unclear D gene. The CDR3 runs 13 residues. Germline lookup yields CDR1 DFQATT and CDR2 SNEGSKA (reference sequence). V lost 6 bases and J 0 bases, leaving 9 bases between the germline ends. This chain's CDR3 is CSAPDGSGNTIYF. CDR3 DNA sequence: TGCAGTGCACCAGACGGCTCTGGAAACACCATATATTTT.

This clonotype has just one count. At one boundary the junction diverges from the germline segment, which might be a read error. The chain couples TRBV7-3 to TRBJ2-1; unclear D gene. CDR3 size: 13 residues. CDR1 is SGHTA and CDR2 is FQGTGA in the germline V gene. Here the CDR3 reads CASSLGVVGERFF. The CDR3 coding sequence is TGTGCCAGCAGCTTAGGCGTCGTCGGAGAGCGGTTCTTC. The full variable domain, completed using reference TRBV7-3 and TRBJ2-1, is GAGVSQTPSNKVTEKGKYVELRCDPISGHTALYWYRQSLGQGPEFLIYFQGTGAADDSGLPNDRFFAVRPEGSVSTLKIQRTERGDSAVYLCASSLGVVGERFFGPGTRLTVL.